A selection of T cell receptor beta chains follows, all from one sample in a study of blood T cell repertoires in COVID-19. The repertoire was sequenced with immunoSEQ multiplex PCR; TCRdb's copy has only in-frame clones and lacks some. This table has fewer than 130,000 clones, around 74% appearing once. The sample consisted of peripheral blood. The source is an older woman with acute or convalescent COVID-19. CDR3s include the opening cysteine and the closing phenylalanine or tryptophan. The D gene is left open where the match is weak. Not every row has a clone size; where given, it reads once, few, many or a size class.

cdr3_length	clone_size	v_call	d_call	j_call	cdr3_aa	cdr3_nt
15	-	TRBV5-5	-	TRBJ1-4	CASTPTAATNEKLFF	TGTGCCAGCACGCCGACTGCAGCAACTAATGAAAAACTGTTTTTT
17	few	TRBV7-2	-	TRBJ2-1	CASSPMHLWRGQYEQFF	TGTGCCAGCAGCCCTATGCACCTTTGGCGGGGACAGTATGAGCAGTTCTTC
14	-	TRBV6-6	-	TRBJ2-7	CASSQAGTLYEQYF	TGTGCCAGCAGCCAAGCCGGGACTCTCTACGAGCAGTACTTC
16	once	TRBV30	TRBD1	TRBJ1-1	CAWSDRRTGAITEAFF	TGTGCCTGGAGTGATAGGAGAACAGGGGCTATCACTGAAGCTTTCTTT
15	-	TRBV27	TRBD1	TRBJ1-5	CASSFGQGSNQPQHF	TGTGCCAGCAGTTTTGGACAGGGAAGCAATCAGCCCCAGCATTTT
13	-	TRBV5-5	-	TRBJ1-1	CASSLWGRTEAFF	TGTGCCAGCAGCTTATGGGGGCGCACTGAAGCTTTCTTT
13	-	TRBV29-1	-	TRBJ1-2	CSVEEADGYGYTF	TGCAGCGTTGAAGAGGCAGATGGCTATGGCTACACCTTC
18	-	TRBV5-1	TRBD2	TRBJ2-4	CASSLGGGLAAAKNIQYF	TGCGCCAGCAGCTTGGGGGGCGGACTAGCGGCAGCCAAAAACATTCAGTACTTC
16	-	TRBV5-1	TRBD2	TRBJ2-5	CASSWGTSGGEETQYF	TGCGCCAGCAGCTGGGGGACTAGCGGGGGAGAAGAGACCCAGTACTTC
13	once	TRBV10-3	TRBD1	TRBJ1-1	CAISRTTGPEAFF	TGTGCCATCAGTAGAACGACAGGGCCAGAAGCTTTCTTT
15	-	TRBV6-5	TRBD1	TRBJ2-5	CASSKPGQGRETQYF	TGTGCCAGCAGCAAACCGGGACAGGGCCGGGAGACCCAGTACTTC
15	-	TRBV7-2	-	TRBJ2-4	CASSSSGLLGGIQYF	TGTGCCAGCAGCTCCTCGGGCCTCCTGGGGGGCATTCAGTACTTC
15	-	TRBV28	TRBD2	TRBJ2-7	CASSSRQRGGYEQYF	TGTGCCAGCAGTTCCCGACAGCGGGGTGGCTACGAGCAGTACTTC
14	-	TRBV30	TRBD1	TRBJ1-2	CAWTRTGEKYGYTF	TGTGCCTGGACCCGGACAGGGGAGAAGTATGGCTACACCTTC
14	-	TRBV4-2	TRBD1	TRBJ1-1	CASSVGTGGTEAFF	TGTGCCAGCAGCGTAGGAACAGGGGGCACTGAAGCTTTCTTT
15	-	TRBV4-1	-	TRBJ1-5	CASSQYRDSNQPQHF	TGCGCCAGCAGCCAATACAGGGATAGCAATCAGCCCCAGCATTTT
15	-	TRBV5-4	TRBD1	TRBJ1-2	CASSFDRASNYGYTF	TGTGCCAGCAGCTTCGACAGGGCTTCGAACTATGGCTACACCTTC
18	once	TRBV7-2	-	TRBJ2-5	CASSLDRWGSGKEETQYF	TGTGCCAGCAGCTTAGATCGATGGGGCTCAGGGAAGGAAGAGACCCAGTACTTC
12	-	TRBV2	-	TRBJ1-6	CASQDSNSPLHF	TGTGCCAGCCAGGACAGTAATTCACCCCTCCACTTT
15	-	TRBV4-2	TRBD2	TRBJ2-2	CASSRGGENTGELFF	TGTGCCAGCAGCCGCGGGGGTGAGAACACCGGGGAGCTGTTTTTT
15	-	TRBV5-1	-	TRBJ1-3	CASRPNQGSGNTIYF	TGCGCCAGCAGACCTAATCAGGGCTCTGGAAACACCATATATTTT
19	-	TRBV5-1	TRBD2	TRBJ2-5	CASSLPKLAGGLAGRTQYF	TGCGCCAGCAGCTTGCCCAAACTAGCGGGGGGGTTGGCCGGGAGGACCCAGTACTTC
15	-	TRBV4-2	TRBD1	TRBJ1-3	CASSQPTGSGNTIYF	TGTGCCAGCAGCCAACCGACAGGGTCTGGAAACACCATATATTTT
18	-	TRBV30	TRBD2	TRBJ2-5	CAWSARLAGARVQETQYF	TGTGCCTGGAGTGCGAGACTAGCGGGGGCCCGGGTTCAAGAGACCCAGTACTTC
14	-	TRBV5-4	TRBD1	TRBJ2-7	CASSLRDRSQEQYF	TGTGCCAGCAGCCTGAGGGACAGGTCTCAGGAGCAGTACTTC